This entry lists 14 T cell receptor beta chains sequenced from one sample in a study of cytomegalovirus exposure and HLA in healthy donors. The PCR was carried out with 60 Vbeta primers and 13 Jbeta primers. Some clones are missing from TCRdb's copy, which holds only in-frame ones; the method was immunoSEQ multiplex PCR. The sample has 150,000 or so clones, approximately 81% seen once; the top ten hold 0.35% to 0.45%. Source material: PBMCs. Receptors were obtained from a boy younger than 10 in good health and CMV-seronegative.

The rearrangement joins TRBV7-9 to TRBJ2-7; 9 positions agree with TRBD2. CDR1 and CDR2 (germline): SEHNR, FQNEAQ (reference sequence). V trimming: 5 bases; J trimming: 1 base; junction bases outside the gene matches: 3. This CDR3 is 14 amino acids long. The CDR3 DNA is TGTGCCAGCAGCCCAGGACTAGCGTCCTACGAGCAGTACTTC. This gives the protein CASSPGLASYEQYF.

The chain couples TRBV4-1 to TRBJ2-1; D may be TRBD2 (6 bases). Trimming removed 1 base from V and 0 bases from J, with 16 bases in between. Germline V CDR1 and CDR2: MGHRA, YSYEKL. The length of the CDR3 is 18 residues. The CDR3 reads CASSQGAGLADSYNEQFF. The CDR3, as DNA: TGCGCCAGCAGCCAAGGTGCCGGATTAGCGGACTCCTACAATGAGCAGTTCTTC.

The gene calls are TRBV6-5 and TRBJ2-7, with D unresolved. Germline V gene lookup returns CDR1 MNHEY and CDR2 SVGAGI. The CDR3 loop spans 12 amino acids. Trimming took 4 bases from V and 1 from J, leaving 5 bases between them. In DNA, the CDR3 is TGTGCCAGCAGTTCCAGGTCCTACGAGCAGTACTTC. Amino acids: CASSSRSYEQYF.

The rearrangement joins TRBV5-1 to TRBJ1-1; 8 positions match TRBD1. This CDR3 has 14 residues. Germline CDR1 and CDR2: SGHRS and YFSETQ. The junction had 4 bases not matched to a gene; V was cut back by 3 bases and J by 3 bases. The CDR3 loop is CASSYRGGYTEAFF. CDR3 DNA: TGCGCCAGCAGCTACAGGGGGGGGTACACTGAAGCTTTCTTT. The full variable domain, with the rest looked up from reference TRBV5-1 and TRBJ1-1, is KAGVTQTPRYLIKTRGQQVTLSCSPISGHRSVSWYQQTPGQGLQFLFEYFSETQRNKGNFPGRFSGRQFSNSRSEMNVSTLELGDSALYLCASSYRGGYTEAFFGQGTRLTVV.

This rearrangement joins TRBV29-1 to TRBJ2-7; 11 bases align to TRBD1. The V and J ends lost 5 bases and 7 bases, in that order; junction bases with no gene match: 7. Germline assignment: CDR1 SQVTM and CDR2 ANQGSEA. CDR3 size: 13 residues. In DNA form, the CDR3 reads TGCAGCGTTTATGGACAGGGGGCGCGGGAGCAGTACTTC. Protein product: CSVYGQGAREQYF.

This chain joins TRBV18 and TRBJ1-2, with D possibly being TRBD1 (6 bases). CDR1 KGHSH and CDR2 LQKENI come from the germline V gene. Trimming pared 0 bases from V and 8 bases from J, leaving 10 bases between. CDR3 length: 13 residues. The CDR3 loop is CASSPPQGEGYTF. The CDR3 DNA is TGTGCCAGCTCACCACCACAGGGAGAGGGCTACACCTTC.

CDR3 sequence (DNA): TGTGCCAACCGTTTGAGGGTTTTAGATACGCAGTATTTT. Amino acids: CANRLRVLDTQYF. The V and J genes are TRBV6-1 and TRBJ2-3; D possibly corresponds to TRBD2 (5 bases). From germline, CDR1 is MNHNS and CDR2 SASEGT. V was shortened by 10 bases and J by 5 bases, with 16 bases between the two germline ends. The CDR3 has 13 residues.

V usage is TRBV28 and J usage is TRBJ2-7; 9 bases agree with TRBD2. Looked up from germline, CDR1 is MDHEN and CDR2 is SYDVKM. The CDR3 length is 15 residues. Trimming took 3 bases from V and 4 from J; bases not matched to a gene: 7. The CDR3, as DNA: TGTGCCAGCAGTTTGGTTAGCGGGAGAGCGTACGAGCAGTACTTC. Amino acids: CASSLVSGRAYEQYF.

The chain joins TRBV7-2 to TRBJ2-5; 8 bases line up with TRBD1. The CDR3 is made up of 16 amino acids. Trimming removed 6 bases from V and 1 base from J; junction bases left unmatched: 10. Germline V gives CDR1 SGHTA, CDR2 FQGNSA. DNA of the CDR3: TGTGCCAGCAGAGGGATCGGACAGGGCGGCCAAGAGACCCAGTACTTC. Translation: CASRGIGQGGQETQYF.

The V gene is TRBV14, the J gene TRBJ2-3, with 11 bases fitting TRBD2. CDR3 length equals 18 residues. V dropped 1 base and J dropped 5; count of bases not matched to a gene: 11. Germline V gives CDR1 SGHDN, CDR2 FVKESK. The CDR3 sequence: CASSQGGLAGPDLDTQYF. The CDR3 nucleotides read TGTGCCAGCAGCCAAGGTGGACTAGCGGGTCCGGATCTAGATACGCAGTATTTT.

The V gene is TRBV14, the J gene TRBJ2-7, with TRBD2 as a possible D gene (6 bases). The CDR3 extends over 16 amino acids. Trimming shortened V by 4 bases and J by 4 bases, and 20 bases separated the two germline ends. Germline CDR1 and CDR2: SGHDN and FVKESK. CDR3 in DNA: TGTGCCAGCAGCCCGGGGCCCGGAGGGGCCCCTTACGAGCAGTACTTC. Translated: CASSPGPGGAPYEQYF.

This sequence joins TRBV25-1 and TRBJ1-1; 7 bases map to TRBD1. This CDR3 is 13 amino acids long. CDR1 MGHDK and CDR2 SYGVNS come from the germline V gene. Unmatched junction bases numbered 1, after V lost 1 base and J lost 5 bases. The chain's CDR3 is CASSEFRGTEAFF. In DNA, the CDR3 is TGTGCCAGCAGTGAATTCAGGGGGACTGAAGCTTTCTTT. Filled out from reference TRBV25-1 and TRBJ1-1, the complete variable domain reads EADIYQTPRYLVIGTGKKITLECSQTMGHDKMYWYQQDPGMELHLIHYSYGVNSTEKGDLSSESTVSRIRTEHFPLTLESARPSHTSQYLCASSEFRGTEAFFGQGTRLTVV.

This chain joins TRBV14 and TRBJ2-7; D is perhaps TRBD1 (6 bases). V was clipped by 4 bases and J by 3 bases, with 13 bases between them. Germline lookup yields CDR1 SGHDN and CDR2 FVKESK. The CDR3 spans 14 residues. Here the CDR3 DNA reads TGTGCCAGCAGCCGACAGGCATTCTACTACGAGCAGTACTTC. Residues: CASSRQAFYYEQYF.

The gene calls are TRBV7-6 and TRBJ2-3, with 9 bases identical to TRBD2. V lost 1 base to trimming and J lost 3 bases; unmatched junction nucleotides: 5. The CDR3 runs 16 residues. The germline V gene encodes CDR1 SGHVS and CDR2 FNYEAQ. The CDR3 protein is CASSLGSAGGTDTQYF. The DNA of the CDR3 is TGTGCCAGCAGCTTAGGTTCAGCGGGGGGAACAGATACGCAGTATTTT.